This T cell receptor (beta chain) is drawn from a study of early T cells in non-severe SARS-CoV-2 infection. This clonotype was counted many times. In the library, individual cDNA molecules carried attached unique molecular identifiers. One entry per CDR3 protein, called by TCRdb with MiXCR from the 5' RACE reads. The table includes approximately 64,000 distinct CDR3 sequences, just over 20% detected once. There are 15 residues in the CDR3. V lost 5 bases and J 11 bases, leaving 19 bases between the germline ends. The source is an adult who was a healthcare worker with PCR-confirmed SARS-CoV-2 infection or an uninfected control (not recorded which). The starting material was whole blood, obtained at baseline. V usage is TRBV12-3 or TRBV12-4 and J usage is TRBJ1-6, with D unclear. In DNA form, the CDR3 reads TGTGCCAGCAGTACCCTGGGGTGGCCGGATGCACCCCTCCACTTT. It translates to CASSTLGWPDAPLHF.